This TCR beta chain was found in a study of cytomegalovirus exposure and HLA in healthy donors. In its sample, this clone was seen a few times. The PCR had 60 Vbeta and 13 Jbeta primers. Libraries were prepared by immunoSEQ multiplex PCR; TCRdb keeps only in-frame clonotypes and omits some of them. The data contain about 69,000 clones, approximately 70% of them singletons. Trimming left V 7 bases short and J 0 bases short, with 11 bases between. Germline V gene data show CDR1 as SGDLS and CDR2 as YYNGEE. The CDR3 consists of 14 residues. The sequence was obtained from a male donor in good health and CMV-seropositive. This chain links TRBV9 with TRBJ1-3; perhaps TRBD1 as D (5 bases). Sequenced: PBMCs. CDR3 in amino acids: CASSSDSSGNTIYF. The CDR3 DNA is TGTGCCAGCTCTAGTGACAGCTCTGGAAACACCATATATTTT. Based on the CDR3 plus reference TRBV9 and TRBJ1-3, the full variable domain is DSGVTQTPKHLITATGQRVTLRCSPRSGDLSVYWYQQSLDQGLQFLIQYYNGEERAKGNILERFSAQQFPDLHSELNLSSLELGDSALYFCASSSDSSGNTIYFGEGSWLTVV.